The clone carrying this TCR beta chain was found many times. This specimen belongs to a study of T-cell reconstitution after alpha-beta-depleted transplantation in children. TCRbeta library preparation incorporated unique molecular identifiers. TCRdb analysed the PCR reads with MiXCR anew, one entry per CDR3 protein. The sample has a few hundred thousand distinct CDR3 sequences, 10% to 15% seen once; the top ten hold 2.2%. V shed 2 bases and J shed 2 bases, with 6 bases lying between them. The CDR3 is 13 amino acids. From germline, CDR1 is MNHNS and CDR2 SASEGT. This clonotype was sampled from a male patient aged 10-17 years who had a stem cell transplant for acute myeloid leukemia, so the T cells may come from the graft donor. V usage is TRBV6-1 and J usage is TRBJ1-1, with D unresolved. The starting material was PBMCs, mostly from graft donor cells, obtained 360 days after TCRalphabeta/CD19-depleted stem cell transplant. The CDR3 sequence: CASSEQGNTEAFF. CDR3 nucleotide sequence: TGTGCCAGCAGTGAACAAGGAAACACTGAAGCTTTCTTT.